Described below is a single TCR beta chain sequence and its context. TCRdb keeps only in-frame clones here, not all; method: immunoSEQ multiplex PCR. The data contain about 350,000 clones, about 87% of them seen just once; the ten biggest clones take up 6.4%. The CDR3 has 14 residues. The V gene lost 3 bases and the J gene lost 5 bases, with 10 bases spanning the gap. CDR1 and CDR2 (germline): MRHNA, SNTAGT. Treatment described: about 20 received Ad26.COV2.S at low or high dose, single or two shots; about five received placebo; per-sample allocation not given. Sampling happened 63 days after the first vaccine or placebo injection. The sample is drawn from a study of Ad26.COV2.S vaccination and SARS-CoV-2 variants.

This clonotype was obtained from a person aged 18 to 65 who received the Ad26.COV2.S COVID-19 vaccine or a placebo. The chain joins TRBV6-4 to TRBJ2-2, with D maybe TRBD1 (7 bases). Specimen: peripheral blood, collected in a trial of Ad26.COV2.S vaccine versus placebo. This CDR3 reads CASSETGRTGELFF. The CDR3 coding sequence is TGTGCCAGCAGTGAGACAGGGAGGACCGGGGAGCTGTTTTTT.